Sequencing of this T cell receptor beta chain was carried out in a study of blood T cell repertoires in COVID-19. Study overall: Sites in the United States, Italy and Spain provided acute and convalescent COVID-19 samples. T cells, B-cell-depleted T cells, or PBMCs supplied cDNA or gDNA.

In its sample, this clone was seen once. The junction had 4 bases not matched to a gene; V was cut back by 0 bases and J by 4 bases. CDR3 length: 16 residues. Germline V CDR1 and CDR2: LGHNA, YNFKEQ. Original data processing: Amplification of reference gene primers provided the estimated nucleated cell counts. The data were produced by immunoSEQ multiplex PCR, yet TCRdb's version contains in-frame clones alone and is incomplete. Clone size and the V and J calls come from that table; the DNA yielded D and trimming. The table records about 50,000 clones, 90% of them present only once. V usage is TRBV4-2 and J usage is TRBJ2-5, with 11 bases matching TRBD2. The sequenced material came from peripheral blood. The TCR was taken from a woman older than 75 with acute or convalescent COVID-19. The CDR3 spells CASSQDGTSGAETQYF. Here the CDR3 DNA reads TGTGCCAGCAGCCAAGATGGGACTAGCGGTGCAGAGACCCAGTACTTC.